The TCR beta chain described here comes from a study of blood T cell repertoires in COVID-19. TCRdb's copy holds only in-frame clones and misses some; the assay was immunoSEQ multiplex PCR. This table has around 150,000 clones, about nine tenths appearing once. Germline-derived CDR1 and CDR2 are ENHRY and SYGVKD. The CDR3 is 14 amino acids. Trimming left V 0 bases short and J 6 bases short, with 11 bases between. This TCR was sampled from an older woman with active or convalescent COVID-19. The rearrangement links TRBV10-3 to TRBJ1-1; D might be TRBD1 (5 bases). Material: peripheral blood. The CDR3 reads CAISESTGISEAFF. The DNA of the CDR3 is TGTGCCATCAGTGAGTCTACAGGAATTTCTGAAGCTTTCTTT.